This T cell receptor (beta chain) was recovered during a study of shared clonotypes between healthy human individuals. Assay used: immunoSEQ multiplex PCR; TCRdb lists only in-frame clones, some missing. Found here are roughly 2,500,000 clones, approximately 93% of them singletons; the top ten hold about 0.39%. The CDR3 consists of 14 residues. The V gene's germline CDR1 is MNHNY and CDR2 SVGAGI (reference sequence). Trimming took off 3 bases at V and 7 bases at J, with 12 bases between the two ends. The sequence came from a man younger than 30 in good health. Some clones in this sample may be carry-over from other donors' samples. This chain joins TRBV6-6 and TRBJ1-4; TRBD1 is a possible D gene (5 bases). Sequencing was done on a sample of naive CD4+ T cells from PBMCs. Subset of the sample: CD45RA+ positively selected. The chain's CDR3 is CASSYIGGVEKLFF. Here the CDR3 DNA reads TGTGCCAGCAGTTATATCGGGGGTGTTGAAAAACTGTTTTTT.